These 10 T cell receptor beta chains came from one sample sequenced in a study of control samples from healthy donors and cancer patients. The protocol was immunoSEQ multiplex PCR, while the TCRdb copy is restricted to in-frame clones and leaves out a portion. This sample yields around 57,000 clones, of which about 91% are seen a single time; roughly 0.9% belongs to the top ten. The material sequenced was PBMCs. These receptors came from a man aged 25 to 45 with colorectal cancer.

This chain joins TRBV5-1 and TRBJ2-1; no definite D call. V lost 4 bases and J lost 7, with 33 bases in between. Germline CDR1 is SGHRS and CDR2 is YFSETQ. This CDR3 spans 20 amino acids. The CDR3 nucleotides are TGCGCCAGCAGCGGAATACTGGCTCCCTTTGAAGATTCCAACACTAATGAGCAGTTCTTC. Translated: CASSGILAPFEDSNTNEQFF. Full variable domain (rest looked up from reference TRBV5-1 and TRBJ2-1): KAGVTQTPRYLIKTRGQQVTLSCSPISGHRSVSWYQQTPGQGLQFLFEYFSETQRNKGNFPGRFSGRQFSNSRSEMNVSTLELGDSALYLCASSGILAPFEDSNTNEQFFGPGTRLTVL.

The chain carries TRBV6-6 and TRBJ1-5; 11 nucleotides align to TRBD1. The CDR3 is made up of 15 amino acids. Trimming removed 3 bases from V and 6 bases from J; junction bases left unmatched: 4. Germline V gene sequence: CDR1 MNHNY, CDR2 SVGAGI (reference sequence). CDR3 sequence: CASSYSGTGGQPQHF. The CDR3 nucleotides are TGTGCCAGCAGTTATTCCGGGACAGGGGGTCAGCCCCAGCATTTT.

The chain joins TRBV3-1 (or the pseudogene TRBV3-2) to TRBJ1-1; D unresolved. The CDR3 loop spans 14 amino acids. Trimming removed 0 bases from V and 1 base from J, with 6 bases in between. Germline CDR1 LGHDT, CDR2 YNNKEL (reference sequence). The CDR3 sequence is CASSQEPPNTEAFF. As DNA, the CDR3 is TGTGCCAGCAGCCAAGAACCTCCGAACACTGAAGCTTTCTTT.

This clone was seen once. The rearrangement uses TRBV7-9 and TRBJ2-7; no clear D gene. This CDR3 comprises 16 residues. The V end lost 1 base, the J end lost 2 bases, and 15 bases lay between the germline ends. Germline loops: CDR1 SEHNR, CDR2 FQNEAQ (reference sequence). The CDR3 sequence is CASSLVGNFFTYEQYF. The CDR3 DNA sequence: TGTGCCAGCAGCTTAGTAGGTAACTTCTTCACCTACGAGCAGTACTTC.

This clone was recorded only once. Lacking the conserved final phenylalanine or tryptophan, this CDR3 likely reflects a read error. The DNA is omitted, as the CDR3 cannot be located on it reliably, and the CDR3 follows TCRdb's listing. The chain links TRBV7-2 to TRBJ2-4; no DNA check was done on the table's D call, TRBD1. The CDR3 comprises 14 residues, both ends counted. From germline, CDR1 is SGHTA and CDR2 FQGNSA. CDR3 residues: CASSLGGQGETEFI.

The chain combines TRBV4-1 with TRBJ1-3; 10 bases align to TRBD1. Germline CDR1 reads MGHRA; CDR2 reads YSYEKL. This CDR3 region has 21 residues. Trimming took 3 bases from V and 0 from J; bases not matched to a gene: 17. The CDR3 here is CASSQIGPGQGSHGSGNTIYF. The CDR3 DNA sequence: TGCGCCAGCAGCCAGATTGGGCCGGGACAGGGGAGTCATGGCTCTGGAAACACCATATATTTT.

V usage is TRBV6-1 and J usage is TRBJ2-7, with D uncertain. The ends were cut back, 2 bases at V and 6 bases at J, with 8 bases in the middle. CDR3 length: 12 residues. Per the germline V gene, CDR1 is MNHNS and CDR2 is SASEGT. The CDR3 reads CASSEPSSEQYV. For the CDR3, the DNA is TGTGCCAGCAGTGAACCGAGTTCCGAGCAGTACGTC.

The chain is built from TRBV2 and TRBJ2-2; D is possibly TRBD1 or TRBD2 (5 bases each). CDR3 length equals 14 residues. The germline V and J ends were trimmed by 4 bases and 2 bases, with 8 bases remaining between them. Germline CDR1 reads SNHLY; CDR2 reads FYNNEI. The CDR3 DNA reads TGTGCCAGCAGTGGGGACCGAAACACCGGGGAGCTGTTTTTT. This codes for CASSGDRNTGELFF.

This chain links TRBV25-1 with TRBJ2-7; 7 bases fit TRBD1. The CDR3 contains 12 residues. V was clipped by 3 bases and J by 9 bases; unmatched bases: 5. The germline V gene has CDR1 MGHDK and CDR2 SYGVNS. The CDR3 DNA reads TGTGCCAGCAGTGACCCGGGACAGCGGCAGTACTTC. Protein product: CASSDPGQRQYF.

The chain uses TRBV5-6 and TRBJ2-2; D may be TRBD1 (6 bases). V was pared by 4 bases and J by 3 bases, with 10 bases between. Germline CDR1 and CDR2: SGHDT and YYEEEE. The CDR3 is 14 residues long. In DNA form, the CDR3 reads TGTGCCAGCAGCGGTACAGGGTACACCGGGGAGCTGTTTTTT. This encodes CASSGTGYTGELFF.